The 4 T cell receptor beta chains reported below all come from one sample, sequenced in a study of blood T cell repertoires in COVID-19. Produced via immunoSEQ multiplex PCR; TCRdb's table is partial and in-frame only. Found here are about 120,000 clones, around 82% of them singletons; the top ten hold 17%. Sequencing was done on a sample of peripheral blood. These receptors were obtained from a young man with COVID-19, enrolled during active disease.

The V call is TRBV5-1, the J call TRBJ1-2; D might be TRBD1 (5 bases). The length of the CDR3 is 15 residues. V was trimmed by 0 bases and J by 4 bases, leaving 13 bases between them. Per the germline V gene, CDR1 is SGHRS and CDR2 is YFSETQ. The CDR3 DNA is TGCGCCAGCAGCTTGGACGTGACAGCTGGCTATGGCTACACCTTC. Translation: CASSLDVTAGYGYTF. The full variable domain, rest sourced from reference TRBV5-1 and TRBJ1-2, is KAGVTQTPRYLIKTRGQQVTLSCSPISGHRSVSWYQQTPGQGLQFLFEYFSETQRNKGNFPGRFSGRQFSNSRSEMNVSTLELGDSALYLCASSLDVTAGYGYTFGSGTRLTVV.

This rearrangement joins TRBV9 to TRBJ2-3; TRBD1 is a possible D gene (6 bases). The V gene lost 3 bases and the J gene lost 3 bases, with 11 bases spanning the gap. The CDR3 runs 14 residues. The germline CDR1 and CDR2 sequences are SGDLS and YYNGEE. The CDR3 bases are TGTGCCAGCAGCGCCGGACAGATAACAGATACGCAGTATTTT. The encoded protein is CASSAGQITDTQYF.

The chain couples TRBV4-1 to TRBJ1-4, with TRBD1 identical over 8 bases. The CDR3 runs 15 residues. Losses at the gene ends were 4 bases for V and 4 bases for J; bases not matched to a gene: 5. Germline values: CDR1 MGHRA, CDR2 YSYEKL. CDR3: CASSPTGQGNEKLFF. CDR3 nucleotide sequence: TGCGCCAGCAGCCCAACAGGACAGGGTAATGAAAAACTGTTTTTT.

The rearrangement links TRBV19 to TRBJ1-3; 10 bases line up with TRBD1. J lost 4 bases, V lost 7 bases, and 7 bases had no gene match. Per the germline V gene, CDR1 is LNHDA and CDR2 is SQIVND (reference sequence). The CDR3 spans 15 residues. The CDR3: CASKTPGQGGNTIYF. The CDR3 coding sequence is TGTGCCAGTAAGACCCCGGGACAGGGGGGAAACACCATATATTTT.